These 18 T cell receptor beta chains originate from one sample sequenced in a study of T cells in localized non-small cell lung cancer. Profiling relied on immunoSEQ multiplex PCR, and the TCRdb table lists in-frame clones only, not all of them. The data contain 100,000 to 150,000 clones, more than 80% of them seen just once; the ten biggest clones take up around 1.5%. Sample: peripheral blood, taken before any cancer treatment. These receptors were obtained from a female donor at least 60 years old with stage I lung adenocarcinoma.

This clone was observed a handful of times. The V and J genes are TRBV13 and TRBJ1-1; D is ambiguous. The CDR3 covers 13 residues. The germline CDR1 and CDR2 sequences are PRHDT and FYEKMQ (reference sequence). The V end lost 3 bases, the J end lost 1 base, and 6 bases lay between the germline ends. The CDR3 loop reads CASSFGQNTEAFF. The CDR3 nucleotides are TGTGCCAGCAGCTTTGGGCAGAACACTGAAGCTTTCTTT.

This chain uses TRBV20-1 with TRBJ1-1; TRBD1 is a possible D gene (5 bases). The V end lost 6 bases, the J end lost 8 bases, and 13 bases lay between the germline ends. Germline V gene lookup returns CDR1 DFQATT and CDR2 SNEGSKA (reference sequence). CDR3 length equals 11 residues. The CDR3 DNA sequence: TGCAGTGCCACAAGGGCAGGGGAAGCTTTCTTT. It specifies CSATRAGEAFF.

This chain connects TRBV7-9 to TRBJ2-1, with TRBD2 as a possible D gene (6 bases). CDR1 and CDR2 from the germline V gene are SEHNR and FQNEAQ (reference sequence). Trimming removed 4 bases from V and 9 bases from J, with 10 bases in between. There are 12 residues in the CDR3. For the CDR3, the DNA is TGTGCCAGCAGCTGGGGGGTCGGTGAGCAGTTCTTC. The encoded protein is CASSWGVGEQFF.

The chain carries TRBV6-5 and TRBJ1-2; no firm D call. This CDR3 region has 12 residues. Germline V lookup: CDR1 MNHEY, CDR2 SVGAGI. Trimming removed 6 bases at V and 4 bases at J, with 9 bases between. DNA for the CDR3: TGTGCCAGCAGGACGTCTGGCTATGGCTACACCTTC. It encodes CASRTSGYGYTF.

The chain carries TRBV9 and TRBJ1-4; D not resolved. Germline V gene data show CDR1 as SGDLS and CDR2 as YYNGEE. Trimming removed 0 bases at V and 5 bases at J, with 5 bases between. The CDR3 is 13 residues long. This chain's CDR3 is CASSVEPNEKLFF. The CDR3 DNA sequence: TGTGCCAGCAGCGTAGAACCGAATGAAAAACTGTTTTTT.

This chain joins TRBV5-4 and TRBJ2-1; D uncertain. Per the germline V gene, CDR1 is SGHNT and CDR2 is YYREEE (reference sequence). The CDR3 sequence is 15 residues long. Trimming stripped 4 bases from V and 0 bases from J, with 11 bases between. The CDR3 loop reads CASSPHTNSYNEQFF. In nucleotides, the CDR3 is TGTGCCAGCAGCCCACACACTAACTCCTACAATGAGCAGTTCTTC.

The gene calls are TRBV29-1 and TRBJ2-5, with TRBD1 identical over 10 bases. The germline CDR1 and CDR2 sequences are SQVTM and ANQGSEA. Trimming cost V 6 bases and J 10 bases; bases outside gene matches: 5. The CDR3 length is 11 residues. CDR3 region: CSVWTGGDQYF. CDR3 DNA sequence: TGCAGCGTCTGGACAGGGGGAGACCAGTACTTC.

The chain recombines TRBV27 with TRBJ2-1, with TRBD2 matching 11 bases. This CDR3 has 16 residues. CDR1 MNHEY and CDR2 SMNVEV come from the germline V gene (reference sequence). The ends lost 4 bases at V and 3 bases at J; junction bases unmatched: 5. The CDR3 DNA is TGTGCCAGCAGTTCACGCGGACTAGCGGGCTACAATGAGCAGTTCTTC. Protein product: CASSSRGLAGYNEQFF.

The chain has TRBV11-2 and TRBJ2-3, with a tentative D call TRBD2 (5 bases). The CDR3 consists of 15 residues. V was trimmed by 1 base and J by 6 bases, leaving 14 bases between them. Germline CDR1 and CDR2: SGHAT and FQNNGV. The CDR3 here is CASSLAGKTTDTQYF. CDR3 sequence (DNA): TGTGCCAGCAGCTTAGCCGGGAAAACAACCGATACGCAGTATTTT.

V usage is TRBV10-3 and J usage is TRBJ2-5, with D maybe TRBD2 (5 bases). Germline V gene sequence: CDR1 ENHRY, CDR2 SYGVKD. The germline V and J ends were trimmed by 5 bases and 5 bases, with 9 bases remaining between them. The length of the CDR3 is 12 residues. Written as DNA, the CDR3 is TGTGCCATCAGTACTAGTAGGGAGACCCAGTACTTC. This translates into CAISTSRETQYF.

The J gene is TRBJ2-7, the V gene TRBV7-2; unclear D gene. Germline values: CDR1 SGHTA, CDR2 FQGNSA. This CDR3 spans 14 amino acids. The germline V and J ends were trimmed by 2 bases and 0 bases, with 8 bases remaining between them. CDR3 protein: CASSLQRNSYEQYF. The CDR3 DNA reads TGTGCCAGCAGCTTACAGCGCAACTCCTACGAGCAGTACTTC.

The CDR3 bases are TGTGCCAGCAGTGAAGGCGTCGACACAGATACGCAGTATTTT. Encoded protein: CASSEGVDTDTQYF. This sequence joins TRBV6-1 and TRBJ2-3; D remains unclear. Trimming took off 1 base at V and 2 bases at J, with 7 bases between the two ends. CDR3 length: 14 amino acids. From germline, CDR1 is MNHNS and CDR2 SASEGT.

This rearrangement joins TRBV18 to TRBJ2-7; possible D gene TRBD2, 5 bases. V shed 4 bases and J shed 3 bases, with 13 bases lying between them. CDR1 and CDR2 from the germline V gene are KGHSH and LQKENI. The CDR3 is made up of 14 amino acids. CDR3 sequence reads: CASSQGANRYEQYF. For the CDR3, the DNA is TGTGCCAGCTCACAGGGAGCGAATCGCTACGAGCAGTACTTC.

The chain joins TRBV7-9 to TRBJ1-3; D is unresolved. This CDR3 has 13 residues. From germline, CDR1 is SEHNR and CDR2 FQNEAQ (reference sequence). Between the trimmed V and J ends, which lost 1 base and 9 bases, there was a span of 10 bases. The CDR3 region is CASSLDARSTIYF. The CDR3 DNA sequence: TGTGCCAGCAGCTTAGACGCCCGGTCCACCATATATTTT.

V and J are TRBV28 and TRBJ2-5, with a tentative D call TRBD2 (6 bases). In germline, CDR1 is MDHEN, CDR2 SYDVKM. The CDR3 length is 16 residues. With 3 bases removed from V and 9 bases from J, the gap between germline ends came to 23 bases. CDR3 sequence: CASSFNSGGNRDAQYF. The CDR3 region has the DNA TGTGCCAGCAGTTTCAATTCAGGCGGGAACAGAGACGCCCAGTACTTC.

This clone was counted a few times. The chain uses TRBV7-9 and TRBJ1-1; 7 bases align to TRBD1. V lost 5 bases to trimming and J lost 1 base; unmatched junction nucleotides: 4. The germline gives CDR1 SEHNR, CDR2 FQNEAQ (reference sequence). This CDR3 comprises 14 residues. CDR3 sequence: CASSPQGQNTEAFF. In DNA form, the CDR3 reads TGTGCCAGCAGCCCACAGGGGCAGAACACTGAAGCTTTCTTT.

The chain joins TRBV6-1 to TRBJ2-1, with 12 positions matching TRBD2. This CDR3 spans 14 amino acids. Germline V gene sequence: CDR1 MNHNS, CDR2 SASEGT. V gave up 4 bases and J gave up 5 bases; unmatched junction bases: 0. CDR3 nucleotide sequence: TGTGCCAGCAGTGGACTAGCGGGGGACAATGAGCAGTTCTTC. It codes for CASSGLAGDNEQFF.

Worth noting for this clone: Just one base apart from a much larger clone, this may be a read error. V gene TRBV10-1 combines with J gene TRBJ2-7, with 7 bases that match TRBD2. V lost 5 bases, J lost 3 bases, and 4 bases stayed unmatched. Germline V lookup: CDR1 WNHNN, CDR2 SYGVQD (reference sequence). The CDR3 sequence is 13 residues long. The DNA of the CDR3 is TGCGCCAGCAGTCGGGGGGACGGCTACGAGCAGTACTTC. Protein sequence: CASSRGDGYEQYF.